The clone carrying this T cell receptor (beta chain) has a single count. This CDR3 region has 16 residues. The germline V and J ends were trimmed by 5 bases and 0 bases, with 16 bases remaining between them. CDR1 and CDR2 from the germline V gene are SGHRS and YFSETQ. Assay: immunoSEQ multiplex PCR; the TCRdb copy retains only in-frame clones and omits some. The table records roughly 86,000 clones, 85% to 90% of them present only once. This sample is drawn from a study of OX40 agonist ivuxolimab in advanced cancers. The sequencing here drew on CD4+ or CD8+ T cells sorted from blood, taken in a trial of the OX40 agonist ivuxolimab. The chain has TRBV5-1 and TRBJ2-3; a possible D gene is TRBD1 (6 bases). The clonotype originates from an adult with an advanced solid tumor such as melanoma, head and neck, liver or kidney cancer. CDR3 residues: CASSIVRGGSTDTQYF. The CDR3 bases are TGCGCCAGCAGTATTGTCAGGGGCGGTAGCACAGATACGCAGTATTTT.